This T cell receptor (beta chain) appears in the sequencing data of a study of human T cells and chemical hapten exposure. Study information: Donors were sensitized with 2% DPC on the upper inner arm.

The CDR3 is made up of 16 amino acids. Germline lookup yields CDR1 LGHDT and CDR2 YNNKEL (reference sequence). J lost 4 bases, V lost 1 base, and 6 bases had no gene match. As to time point: patch test 1, 2 weeks after DPC sensitization. The treatment: therapeutic diphenylcyclopropenone sensitization with weekly scalp DPC. The library labeled individual cDNA molecules by adding unique molecular identifiers to them. TCRdb called the RACE reads again in MiXCR, with one record for every CDR3 protein. This repertoire shows over 75,000 distinct CDR3 sequences, roughly 7.1% found once; its top ten account for roughly 1.4%. This clonotype was seen repeatedly, ten times or more.

The sequence was obtained from a woman in her thirties with alopecia areata. Some clones in this sample may be carry-over from other donors' samples. V and J are TRBV3-1 and TRBJ1-2; 10 positions agree with TRBD1. The sample consisted of whole blood, taken in connection with sensitization to the hapten diphenylcyclopropenone (DPC). Here the CDR3 DNA reads TGTGCCAGCAGCCAAGGTTTGACAGGGGGCAGCTATGGCTACACCTTC. This gives the protein CASSQGLTGGSYGYTF.